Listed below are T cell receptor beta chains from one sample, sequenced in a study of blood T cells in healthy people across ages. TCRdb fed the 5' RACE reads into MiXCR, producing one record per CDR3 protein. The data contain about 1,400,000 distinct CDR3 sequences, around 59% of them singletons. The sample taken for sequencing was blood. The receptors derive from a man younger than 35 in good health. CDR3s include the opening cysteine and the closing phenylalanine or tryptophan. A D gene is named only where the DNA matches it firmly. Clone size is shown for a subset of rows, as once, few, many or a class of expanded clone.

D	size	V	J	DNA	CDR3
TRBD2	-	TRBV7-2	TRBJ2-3	TGTGCCAGCAGCTCCCACCGGGGGGGCGGAGCAGATACGCAGTATTTT	CASSSHRGGGADTQYF
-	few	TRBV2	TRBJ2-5	TGTGCCAGCACCAGAATAGGAAAAGAGACCCAGTACTTC	CASTRIGKETQYF
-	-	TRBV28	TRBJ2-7	TGTGCCAGCACCCCAGGGAGGTACGAGCAGTACTTC	CASTPGRYEQYF
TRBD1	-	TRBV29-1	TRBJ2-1	TGCAGCGTTGAAGACCCGGACAGGGCAAATGAGCAGTTCTTC	CSVEDPDRANEQFF
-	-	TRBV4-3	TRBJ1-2	TGCGCCAGCAGCCTCGAACAGAGGTTTAACTATGGCTACACCTTC	CASSLEQRFNYGYTF
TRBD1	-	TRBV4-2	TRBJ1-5	TGTGCCAGCAGCCCAGAAGACAGGGCTCAGCCCCAGCATTTT	CASSPEDRAQPQHF
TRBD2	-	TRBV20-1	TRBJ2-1	TGCAGTGCTAGGTTGACTAGCACTGAGCAGTTCTTC	CSARLTSTEQFF
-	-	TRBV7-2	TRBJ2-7	TGTGCCAGCAGCGTAGGGATCAGTAACTACGAGCAGTACTTC	CASSVGISNYEQYF
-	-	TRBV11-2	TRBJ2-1	TGTGCCAGCATTCTATTCGGGGACTCGTCCTACAATGAGCAGTTCTTC	CASILFGDSSYNEQFF
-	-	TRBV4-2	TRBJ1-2	TGTGCCAGCAGCCCTACAGGGTTTAACTATGGCTACACCTTC	CASSPTGFNYGYTF
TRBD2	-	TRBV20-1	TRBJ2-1	TGCAGTGCTAGTGTGGTAGCGGGAGGGCATGAGCAGTTCTTC	CSASVVAGGHEQFF
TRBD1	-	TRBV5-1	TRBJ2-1	TGCGCCAGCAGCGGGACAGGGGAGAACAATGAGCAGTTCTTC	CASSGTGENNEQFF
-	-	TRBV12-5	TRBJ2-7	TGTGCTAGCCAGGATCCCGTACCCTACGAGCAGTACTTC	CASQDPVPYEQYF
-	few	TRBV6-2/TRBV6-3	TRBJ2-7	TGTGCCAGCAGTCGTACAGGGACGGGATCCTACGAGCAGTACTTC	CASSRTGTGSYEQYF
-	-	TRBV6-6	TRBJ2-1	TGTGCCAGCAGTTACGGGGCTAATTATGAGCAGTTCTTC	CASSYGANYEQFF
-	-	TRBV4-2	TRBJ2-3	TGTGCCAGCAGCCAAGCCCAAAAAGGGGTAACAGATACGCAGTATTTT	CASSQAQKGVTDTQYF
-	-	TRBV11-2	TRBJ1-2	TGTGCCAGCAGATCCACAGGGTCAGCTAACTATGGCTACACCTTC	CASRSTGSANYGYTF
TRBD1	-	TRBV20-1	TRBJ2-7	TGCAAGACAGGGAAAGCCTACGAGCAGTACTTC	CKTGKAYEQYF
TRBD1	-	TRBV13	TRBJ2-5	TGTGCCAGCAGCCTTCAGGGGGTACAAGAGCCCCAGTACTTC	CASSLQGVQEPQYF
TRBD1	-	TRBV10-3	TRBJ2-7	TGTGCCACCCGACCGCGACAGGGAAACGAGCAGTACTTC	CATRPRQGNEQYF
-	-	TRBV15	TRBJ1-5	TGTGCCACCAGCAGAGATCAAACGCAGCCCCAGCATTTT	CATSRDQTQPQHF
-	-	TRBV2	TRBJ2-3	TGTGCCAGCATTTCTGCAAACAGAAACACAGATACGCAGTATTTT	CASISANRNTDTQYF
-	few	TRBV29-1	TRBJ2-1	TGCAGCGTTGAAGGAATAGCTGGCTATGAGCAGTTCTTC	CSVEGIAGYEQFF
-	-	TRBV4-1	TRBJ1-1	TGCGCCAGCAGCCCCCGGGACTTGCAGGTCTCTGAAGCTTTCTTT	CASSPRDLQVSEAFF
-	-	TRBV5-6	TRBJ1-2	TGTGCCAGCAGCCAAGATCCAAGTATTGGGTACACCTTC	CASSQDPSIGYTF
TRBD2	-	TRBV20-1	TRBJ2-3	TGCAGTGCGCCGACTAGCGGGGTTACAGATACGCAGTATTTT	CSAPTSGVTDTQYF
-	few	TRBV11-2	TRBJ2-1	TGTGCCAGCAGCTTAGGGACCGGGTATGAGCAGTTCTTC	CASSLGTGYEQFF
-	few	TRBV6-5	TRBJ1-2	TGTGCCAGCAGTTATACCGGCGGAGGCTACACCTTC	CASSYTGGGYTF
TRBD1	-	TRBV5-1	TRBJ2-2	TGCGCCAGCAGCTTGGTGACAGGGGCATGGAACACCGGGGAGCTGTTTTTT	CASSLVTGAWNTGELFF
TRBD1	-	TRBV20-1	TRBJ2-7	TGCAATACAGGGGAAGAGCAGTACTTC	CNTGEEQYF